The sequence of this T cell receptor (beta chain) was determined in a study of blood T cell repertoires in COVID-19. Study as a whole: Sample material is recorded as cDNA or gDNA derived from T cells, B-cell-depleted T cells, or PBMCs.

This table comes from immunoSEQ multiplex PCR, and its TCRdb copy is limited to in-frame clones, with some not included. Of some 220,000 clones listed, 83% are singletons. The Seattle patients joined while their infection was active and were tracked longitudinally afterward. Sequencing input: peripheral blood. The TCR comes from a woman in her twenties or thirties with COVID-19, enrolled during active disease.

This CDR3 reads CASSLAGGRDEQFF. The CDR3 bases are TGTGCCAGCAGTCTAGCGGGGGGGCGTGATGAGCAGTTCTTC. The chain links TRBV7-3 to TRBJ2-1; 12 nucleotides match TRBD2. Germline V lookup: CDR1 SGHTA, CDR2 FQGTGA. Unmatched junction bases numbered 5, after V lost 6 bases and J lost 8 bases. The CDR3 totals 14 residues.